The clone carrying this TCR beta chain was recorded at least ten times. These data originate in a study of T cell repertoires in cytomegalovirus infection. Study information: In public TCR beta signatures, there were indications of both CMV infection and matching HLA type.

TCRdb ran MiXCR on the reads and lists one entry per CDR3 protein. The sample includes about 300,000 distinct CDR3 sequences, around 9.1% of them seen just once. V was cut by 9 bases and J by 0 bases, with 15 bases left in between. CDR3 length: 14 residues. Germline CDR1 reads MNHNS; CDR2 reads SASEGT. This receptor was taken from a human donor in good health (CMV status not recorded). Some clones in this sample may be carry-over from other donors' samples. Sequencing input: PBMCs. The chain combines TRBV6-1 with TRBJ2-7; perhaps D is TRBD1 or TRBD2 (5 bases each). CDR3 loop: CASTFDGTSYEQYF. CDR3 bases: TGTGCCAGTACCTTCGATGGGACCTCCTACGAGCAGTACTTC.